A single sample gave rise to the 4 T cell receptor beta chains below, sequenced in a study of blood T cells in healthy people across ages. The use of a sample-barcoded 5' primer and a J-beta primer mix characterized a second PCR of about 6 to 11 cycles. TCRdb used MiXCR to reprocess the 5' RACE reads, holding one entry per CDR3 protein. The sample shows over 600,000 distinct CDR3 sequences, approximately 53% of them seen only once. The sequencing sample was made of blood. Receptor source: a man aged 35 to 55 in good health.

The CDR3 DNA follows: TGCGCCAGCAGCCAAGAATGGGGGGGCCTGGAGACCCAGTACTTC. This sequence encodes CASSQEWGGLETQYF. V is TRBV4-3 and J is TRBJ2-5; D perhaps matches TRBD2 (7 bases). Trimming pared 0 bases from V and 5 bases from J, leaving 13 bases between. The CDR3 contains 15 residues. The germline V gene encodes CDR1 LGHNA and CDR2 YSLEER.

This clonotype was counted between two and nine times. This chain connects TRBV20-1 to TRBJ2-7, with D unclear. The V end lost 4 bases, the J end lost 0 bases, and 7 bases lay between the germline ends. Germline loops: CDR1 DFQATT, CDR2 SNEGSKA (reference sequence). The CDR3 runs to 12 residues. DNA of the CDR3: TGCAGTGCTATTTCCGACTCCTACGAGCAGTACTTC. Residues: CSAISDSYEQYF.

V and J are TRBV7-2 and TRBJ2-7, with unresolved D. Germline CDR1 SGHTA, CDR2 FQGNSA. There are 14 residues in the CDR3. V shed 5 bases and J shed 5 bases, with 16 bases lying between them. CDR3 nucleotides: TGTGCCAGCAGCCCGGACGGATCTGGGGACGAGCAGTACTTC. This sequence encodes CASSPDGSGDEQYF. Full variable domain (remainder filled in from reference TRBV7-2 and TRBJ2-7): GAGVSQSPSNKVTEKGKDVELRCDPISGHTALYWYRQSLGQGLEFLIYFQGNSAPDKSGLPSDRFSAERTGGSVSTLTIQRTQQEDSAVYLCASSPDGSGDEQYFGPGTRLTVT.

V and J are TRBV9 and TRBJ2-1; the D is unclear. Germline-derived CDR1 and CDR2 are SGDLS and YYNGEE. This CDR3 has 14 amino acids. V was clipped by 4 bases and J by 4 bases, with 12 bases between them. CDR3: CASSNPLGYNEQFF. In DNA form, the CDR3 reads TGTGCCAGCAGCAACCCGCTAGGATACAATGAGCAGTTCTTC.